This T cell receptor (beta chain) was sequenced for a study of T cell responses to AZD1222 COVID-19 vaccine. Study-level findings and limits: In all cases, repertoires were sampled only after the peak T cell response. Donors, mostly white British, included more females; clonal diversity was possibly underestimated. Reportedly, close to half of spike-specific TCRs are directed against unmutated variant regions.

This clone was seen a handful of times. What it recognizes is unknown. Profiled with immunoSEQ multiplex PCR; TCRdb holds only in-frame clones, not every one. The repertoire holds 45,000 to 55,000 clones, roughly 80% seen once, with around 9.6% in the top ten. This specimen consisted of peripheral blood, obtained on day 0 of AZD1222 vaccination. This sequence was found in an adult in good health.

This CDR3 reads CASSQESLGSGANVLTF. CDR3 nucleotides: TGTGCCAGCAGCCAAGAAAGTTTGGGCTCTGGGGCCAACGTCCTGACTTTC. The V and J genes are TRBV4-2 and TRBJ2-6, with D uncertain. Per the germline V gene, CDR1 is LGHNA and CDR2 is YNFKEQ. Trimming took off 0 bases at V and 0 bases at J, with 9 bases between the two ends. The CDR3 covers 17 residues.